These T cell receptor beta chains were read from a single sample in a study of blood T cell repertoires in COVID-19. Assay: immunoSEQ multiplex PCR; the TCRdb copy retains only in-frame clones and omits some. Counted here are over 200,000 clones, 84% occurring once; the ten biggest clones make up approximately 2%. The sequencing sample was made of PBMCs or T cells enriched from blood (not recorded which). These TCRs come from a man between 60 and 70 years old who had recovered from COVID-19. The CDR3 runs from the conserved cysteine through the conserved F or W. Each record gives: J gene, clone size, D gene, V gene, CDR3 protein, CDR3 DNA. A D gene is named only where the DNA matches it firmly. Part of the rows lack a size; the others show once, few, many or a class for expanded clones.

j_call: TRBJ2-7
clone_size: -
d_call: TRBD2
v_call: TRBV11-2
cdr3_aa: CASSLDDSGGAYEQYF
cdr3_nt: TGTGCCAGCAGCTTAGATGATAGCGGGGGGGCCTACGAGCAGTACTTC

j_call: TRBJ1-2
clone_size: -
d_call: -
v_call: TRBV7-2
cdr3_aa: CASSLAEYGYTF
cdr3_nt: TGTGCCAGCAGCTTAGCCGAGTATGGCTACACCTTC

j_call: TRBJ1-5
clone_size: -
d_call: -
v_call: TRBV3-1/TRBV3-2
cdr3_aa: CASSDRGNQPQHF
cdr3_nt: TGTGCCAGCAGCGACAGAGGCAATCAGCCCCAGCATTTT

j_call: TRBJ1-4
clone_size: -
d_call: -
v_call: TRBV7-9
cdr3_aa: CASSPGNLAEKLFF
cdr3_nt: TGTGCCAGCAGCCCCGGGAATCTCGCGGAAAAACTGTTTTTT

j_call: TRBJ1-4
clone_size: -
d_call: TRBD1
v_call: TRBV7-9
cdr3_aa: CASSLGQANEKLFF
cdr3_nt: TGTGCCAGCAGCTTGGGACAGGCTAATGAAAAACTGTTTTTT

j_call: TRBJ2-7
clone_size: -
d_call: TRBD1
v_call: TRBV29-1
cdr3_aa: CSVEETGGSYEQYF
cdr3_nt: TGCAGCGTTGAAGAGACAGGGGGCTCCTACGAGCAGTACTTC

j_call: TRBJ1-2
clone_size: once
d_call: TRBD1
v_call: TRBV27
cdr3_aa: CASSPRQGNYGYTF
cdr3_nt: TGTGCCAGCAGTCCCCGACAGGGCAACTATGGCTACACCTTC

j_call: TRBJ1-2
clone_size: -
d_call: -
v_call: TRBV6-5
cdr3_aa: CASSYSILSGYTF
cdr3_nt: TGTGCCAGCAGTTACTCGATTCTGAGTGGCTACACCTTC

j_call: TRBJ1-2
clone_size: -
d_call: TRBD1
v_call: TRBV6-6
cdr3_aa: CASSYPGQTNYGYTF
cdr3_nt: TGTGCCAGCAGTTACCCGGGACAGACCAACTATGGCTACACCTTC

j_call: TRBJ2-1
clone_size: -
d_call: TRBD2
v_call: TRBV2
cdr3_aa: CASESGSSYNEQFF
cdr3_nt: TGTGCCAGCGAAAGCGGGAGCTCCTACAATGAGCAGTTCTTC

j_call: TRBJ2-3
clone_size: -
d_call: -
v_call: TRBV5-1
cdr3_aa: CASSFQVLGQDTQYF
cdr3_nt: TGCGCCAGCAGCTTTCAGGTCCTAGGACAAGATACGCAGTATTTT

j_call: TRBJ2-1
clone_size: -
d_call: TRBD2
v_call: TRBV18
cdr3_aa: CASSPPMGLAGGNEQFF
cdr3_nt: TGTGCCAGCTCACCACCTATGGGACTAGCGGGGGGTAATGAGCAGTTCTTC

j_call: TRBJ1-1
clone_size: -
d_call: -
v_call: TRBV5-1
cdr3_aa: CASSLENMNTEAFF
cdr3_nt: TGCGCCAGCAGCTTGGAGAACATGAACACTGAAGCTTTCTTT

j_call: TRBJ2-7
clone_size: once
d_call: -
v_call: TRBV21-1
cdr3_aa: CASSKVRHRDFSYEQYF
cdr3_nt: TGTGCCAGCAGCAAAGTTCGTCACCGGGACTTCTCCTACGAGCAGTACTTC

j_call: TRBJ1-2
clone_size: -
d_call: -
v_call: TRBV9
cdr3_aa: CASSQDDRWGEGYTF
cdr3_nt: TGTGCCAGCAGCCAGGATGACAGGTGGGGTGAAGGCTACACCTTC

j_call: TRBJ2-4
clone_size: -
d_call: -
v_call: TRBV3-1/TRBV3-2
cdr3_aa: CASSQEPRGSNIQYF
cdr3_nt: TGTGCCAGCAGCCAAGAGCCCAGGGGTAGTAACATTCAGTACTTC

j_call: TRBJ2-5
clone_size: -
d_call: TRBD2
v_call: TRBV2
cdr3_aa: CASGATSAKETQYF
cdr3_nt: TGTGCCAGCGGGGCGACTAGCGCCAAAGAGACCCAGTACTTC

j_call: TRBJ1-2
clone_size: -
d_call: -
v_call: TRBV7-9
cdr3_aa: CASSHSQGYGYTF
cdr3_nt: TGTGCCAGCAGCCATTCACAGGGCTATGGCTACACCTTC

j_call: TRBJ1-1
clone_size: -
d_call: -
v_call: TRBV18
cdr3_aa: CASSRQQPGGNTEAFF
cdr3_nt: TGTGCCAGCTCGCGGCAGCAACCCGGAGGGAACACTGAAGCTTTCTTT

j_call: TRBJ1-1
clone_size: -
d_call: TRBD1
v_call: TRBV5-1
cdr3_aa: CASSLNSGGTEAFF
cdr3_nt: TGCGCCAGCAGCTTGAATTCAGGGGGCACTGAAGCTTTCTTT

j_call: TRBJ2-4
clone_size: -
d_call: TRBD1
v_call: TRBV5-1
cdr3_aa: CASSLTGGFNIQYF
cdr3_nt: TGCGCCAGCAGCCTGACAGGGGGCTTTAACATTCAGTACTTC

j_call: TRBJ1-6
clone_size: -
d_call: -
v_call: TRBV4-2
cdr3_aa: CASSQDLQAVNSPLHF
cdr3_nt: TGTGCCAGCAGCCAAGATTTACAGGCCGTTAATTCACCCCTCCACTTT

j_call: TRBJ1-1
clone_size: -
d_call: TRBD1
v_call: TRBV7-3
cdr3_aa: CASSLRAGGQTEAFF
cdr3_nt: TGTGCCAGCAGCTTAAGGGCAGGGGGCCAGACTGAAGCTTTCTTT

j_call: TRBJ2-2
clone_size: -
d_call: -
v_call: TRBV18
cdr3_aa: CASSPAGAIGELFF
cdr3_nt: TGTGCCAGCTCACCAGCAGGGGCGATCGGGGAGCTGTTTTTT

j_call: TRBJ2-3
clone_size: -
d_call: -
v_call: TRBV5-8
cdr3_aa: CASSLGYRADTQYF
cdr3_nt: TGTGCCAGCAGCTTGGGTTACAGGGCAGATACGCAGTATTTT

j_call: TRBJ2-2
clone_size: -
d_call: TRBD1
v_call: TRBV19
cdr3_aa: CASRRGQGNTGELFF
cdr3_nt: TGTGCCAGTAGGCGAGGACAGGGGAACACCGGGGAGCTGTTTTTT

j_call: TRBJ2-2
clone_size: -
d_call: TRBD1
v_call: TRBV5-1
cdr3_aa: CASSFMGQSNTGELFF
cdr3_nt: TGCGCCAGCAGCTTTATGGGACAGTCGAACACCGGGGAGCTGTTTTTT

j_call: TRBJ2-7
clone_size: once
d_call: TRBD2
v_call: TRBV18
cdr3_aa: CASTRTSGDSYEQYF
cdr3_nt: TGTGCCAGCACCAGGACTAGCGGGGACTCCTACGAGCAGTACTTC

j_call: TRBJ2-7
clone_size: -
d_call: TRBD1
v_call: TRBV18
cdr3_aa: CASSPRGGTGAYEQYF
cdr3_nt: TGTGCCAGCTCACCTCGGGGCGGGACAGGGGCCTACGAGCAGTACTTC